This T cell receptor (beta chain) was recorded in a study of blood T cell repertoires in COVID-19. The CDR3 contains 15 residues. V lost 4 bases and J lost 0, with 12 bases in between. Germline V CDR1 and CDR2: LGHNT, FRNRAP. The table came from immunoSEQ multiplex PCR; TCRdb's copy has only in-frame clones and leaves some out. The repertoire holds about 210,000 clones, with about 84% as singletons. The chain joins TRBV12-5 to TRBJ1-2; no clear D gene. The sequencing sample was made of PBMCs or T cells enriched from blood (not recorded which). This clonotype was sampled from a man aged 25-40 years with acute COVID-19. The CDR3 spells CASGSGVLSNYGYTF. The CDR3 region has the DNA TGTGCTAGTGGTTCCGGGGTACTGTCTAACTATGGCTACACCTTC.